This entry lists 21 T cell receptor beta chains sequenced from one sample in a study of molecular identifiers for immune sequencing clone quantification. TCRdb recomputed calls from the PCR reads with MiXCR, one row per CDR3 protein. The sample includes around 480,000 distinct CDR3 sequences, roughly 25% of them seen just once. Sequencing was performed on naive CD8+ T cells from blood, with Jurkat cell RNA spiked in. The subset is: FACS-sorted CD8+CD4-CCR7+CD45RA+ naive T cells. The receptors shown here come from a human donor in good health. Some libraries in this study had Jurkat cell RNA spiked in.

The chain employs TRBV19 and TRBJ2-5; tentatively, D is TRBD2 (5 bases). This CDR3 is 17 amino acids long. Germline CDR1 and CDR2: LNHDA and SQIVND (reference sequence). V lost 3 bases to trimming and J lost 4 bases, with 21 bases between them. The CDR3 protein is CASSINQLGESLETQYF. DNA for the CDR3: TGTGCCAGTAGTATTAATCAGTTGGGAGAATCGTTAGAGACCCAGTACTTC.

The chain joins TRBV6-5 to TRBJ1-6; maybe TRBD1 (5 bases). Germline loops: CDR1 MNHEY, CDR2 SVGAGI. V was trimmed by 7 bases and J by 9 bases, leaving 22 bases between them. The CDR3 loop spans 16 amino acids. In nucleotides, the CDR3 is TGTGCCAGCACTCCCTCAAGGGGACTTGAGGGTTCACCCCTCCACTTT. It specifies CASTPSRGLEGSPLHF.

This clonotype was found many times. The chain couples TRBV7-8 to TRBJ2-3; 7 bases agree with TRBD2. Germline-derived CDR1 and CDR2 are SGHVS and FQNEAQ. This CDR3 is 14 amino acids long. The J segment lost 4 bases and the V segment lost 5 bases, leaving 6 bases of the junction unmatched. As DNA, the CDR3 is TGTGCCAGCAGCAGCGGGGCGGCGGCAGATACGCAGTATTTT. As protein: CASSSGAAADTQYF.

This clonotype occurred a few times. The V call is TRBV5-6, the J call TRBJ1-1; D is uncertain. Germline CDR1 SGHDT, CDR2 YYEEEE. The germline V and J ends were trimmed by 4 bases and 0 bases, with 13 bases remaining between them. The CDR3 is 15 amino acids. The CDR3 DNA is TGTGCCAGCAGCCCCTCGATCGGATTGAACACTGAAGCTTTCTTT. Its translation is CASSPSIGLNTEAFF.

This clonotype was counted many times. The rearrangement links TRBV7-2 to TRBJ2-7, with 10 positions matching TRBD1. The CDR3 consists of 13 residues. Per germline, CDR1 SGHTA and CDR2 FQGNSA. V lost 5 bases and J lost 6; bases outside the gene matches: 4. CDR3 coding DNA: TGTGCCAGCAGCCCGGGACAGGGGACCGAGCAGTACTTC. Translating it yields CASSPGQGTEQYF.

This clonotype was found a few times. The rearrangement joins TRBV4-3 to TRBJ2-2; weak D call: TRBD1 (5 bases). This CDR3 is built from 14 residues. The ends were cut back, 0 bases at V and 6 bases at J, with 8 bases in the middle. Germline V gene lookup returns CDR1 LGHNA and CDR2 YSLEER. DNA of the CDR3: TGCGCCAGCAGCCAAGACAGGGTCTCCGGGGAGCTGTTTTTT. Protein: CASSQDRVSGELFF.

The sample holds many counts of this clonotype. CDR3 coding DNA: TGTGCCAGCAGTTTATCCACTACTCTAGCGGGAGGAACAGATACGCAGTATTTT. Translated: CASSLSTTLAGGTDTQYF. The chain combines TRBV28 with TRBJ2-3; 11 positions match TRBD2. Germline V CDR1 and CDR2: MDHEN, SYDVKM. The CDR3 is 18 residues long. The V gene end was trimmed by 1 base and the J gene end by 3 bases; junction bases not matched to a gene: 9.

CDR3 loop: CASSYSLGYEAFF. In nucleotides, the CDR3 is TGTGCCAGCAGTTACTCGTTGGGGTATGAAGCTTTCTTT. The rearrangement links TRBV6-5 to TRBJ1-1; D is ambiguous. Germline CDR1 MNHEY, CDR2 SVGAGI. The CDR3 is 13 residues long. V lost 0 bases, J lost 7 bases, and 9 bases lay in between.

This clonotype occurred many times. The rearrangement joins TRBV27 to TRBJ1-1; no clear D gene. Per the germline V gene, CDR1 is MNHEY and CDR2 is SMNVEV (reference sequence). This CDR3 is built from 14 residues. V was shortened by 1 base and J by 6 bases, with 12 bases between the two germline ends. CDR3 protein: CASSLYPNTAEAFF. CDR3 nucleotides: TGTGCCAGCAGTTTATACCCCAATACGGCTGAAGCTTTCTTT.

This clonotype was detected many times. J is TRBJ2-1 and V is TRBV28, with 10 bases that match TRBD2. The V gene end was trimmed by 5 bases and the J gene end by 9 bases; junction bases not matched to a gene: 7. CDR1 is MDHEN, CDR2 SYDVKM, per germline. The CDR3 runs 14 residues. The CDR3 spells CASSPLAGAVEQFF. The DNA for the CDR3 is TGTGCCAGCAGTCCCCTAGCGGGAGCAGTTGAGCAGTTCTTC.

The rearrangement uses TRBV12-3 or TRBV12-4 and TRBJ2-7; 12 positions match TRBD2. The CDR3 spans 15 residues. V shed 5 bases, J shed 3 bases, and the junction held 5 bases outside the gene matches. CDR3 amino acids: CASSGLAGGSYEQYF. CDR3 bases: TGTGCCAGCAGTGGGCTAGCGGGAGGGAGCTACGAGCAGTACTTC.

This clonotype was found many times. V usage is TRBV6-5 and J usage is TRBJ2-7; a possible D gene is TRBD2 (5 bases). The germline V and J ends were trimmed by 3 bases and 0 bases, with 18 bases remaining between them. The CDR3 spans 17 residues. CDR1 and CDR2 from the germline V gene are MNHEY and SVGAGI. In nucleotides, the CDR3 is TGTGCCAGCAGTTATTACGCCCAACCCGGGAACTCCTACGAGCAGTACTTC. Amino acids: CASSYYAQPGNSYEQYF.

This clonotype came up many times. CDR3 sequence (DNA): TGTGCCAGCAGTTTACAGGAGGATTCACCCCTCCACTTT. It codes for CASSLQEDSPLHF. The rearrangement uses TRBV27 and TRBJ1-6; no clear D gene. From germline, CDR1 is MNHEY and CDR2 SMNVEV (reference sequence). Trimming shortened V by 2 bases and J by 8 bases, and 7 bases separated the two germline ends. The CDR3 runs 13 residues.

The chain is built from TRBV11-2 and TRBJ2-3, with D uncertain. V gave up 5 bases and J gave up 1 base, with 10 bases separating them. The CDR3 totals 14 residues. Germline V lookup: CDR1 SGHAT, CDR2 FQNNGV. The CDR3: CASSKTPRTDTQYF. CDR3 in DNA: TGTGCCAGCAGCAAGACACCCCGCACAGATACGCAGTATTTT.

This clonotype has only a few counts. The chain carries TRBV4-3 and TRBJ2-7; D might be TRBD2 (6 bases). The length of the CDR3 is 14 residues. V was cut by 3 bases and J by 4 bases, with 13 bases left in between. Germline lookup yields CDR1 LGHNA and CDR2 YSLEER. CDR3 residues: CASSQTGTQYEQYF. The CDR3 coding sequence is TGCGCCAGCAGCCAGACCGGGACTCAATACGAGCAGTACTTC.

Regarding this clonotype: One end of the junction fails to match germline, which may point to a read error. CDR3 in DNA: TGTGCTAGCAGCCCCGCGCTGACAGGGGGCTTGGAAAAACTGTTTTTT. The encoded protein is CASSPALTGGLEKLFF. This chain links TRBV7-9 with TRBJ1-4, with 10 bases fitting TRBD1. This CDR3 has 16 residues. Germline loops: CDR1 SEHNR, CDR2 FQNEAQ (reference sequence). The full variable domain, in which reference TRBV7-9 and TRBJ1-4 provide the parts outside the CDR3, is DTGVSQNPRHKITKRGQNVTFRCDPISEHNRLYWYRQTLGQGPEFLTYFQNEAQLEKSRLLSDRFSAERPKGSFSTLEIQRTEQGDSAMYLCASSPALTGGLEKLFFGSGTQLSVL.

Points on this clonotype: The conserved final phenylalanine or tryptophan is absent from the CDR3, which likely points to a read error. This rearrangement joins TRBV11-2 to TRBJ2-1, with D unclear. The CDR3 runs to 12 residues. V lost 0 bases to trimming and J lost 9 bases, with 6 bases between them. CDR1 SGHAT and CDR2 FQNNGV come from the germline V gene. CDR3 DNA: TGTGCCAGCAGCTTAGAGGGCGGTGAGCAGTTCCTC. Its protein is CASSLEGGEQFL.

This clonotype has just one count. V usage is TRBV11-1 and J usage is TRBJ2-2; 10 bases line up with TRBD2. J was trimmed by 6 bases and V by 4 bases; bases with no gene match: 5. The CDR3 loop spans 15 amino acids. Germline CDR1 SGHAT, CDR2 FQDESV (reference sequence). The CDR3 nucleotides are TGTGCCAGCAGCTCACTAGCGGGGTTTCCCGGGGAGCTGTTTTTT. Its translation is CASSSLAGFPGELFF.

Notes on this clonotype: This could be a read error, since a much larger clone is one nucleotide away. The chain has TRBV10-3 and TRBJ1-1, with 8 nucleotides matching TRBD1. The CDR3 runs to 15 residues. V lost 1 base, J lost 4 bases, and 5 bases stayed unmatched. Germline lookup yields CDR1 ENHRY and CDR2 SYGVKD. The CDR3, as DNA: TGTGCCATCAGTGAGTGGACAGGGCTCACCACTGAAGCTTTCTTT. The encoded protein is CAISEWTGLTTEAFF.

This clonotype was seen ten or more times. V usage is TRBV27 and J usage is TRBJ2-3; 7 positions agree with TRBD1. The CDR3 loop spans 14 amino acids. The trim removed 5 bases at V and 3 bases at J, leaving 5 bases unmatched. CDR1 and CDR2 (germline): MNHEY, SMNVEV (reference sequence). CDR3 DNA: TGTGCCAGCAGTATTGACAGGGCTACAGATACGCAGTATTTT. It translates to CASSIDRATDTQYF.

The gene calls are TRBV5-5 and TRBJ1-1; perhaps TRBD1 as D (5 bases). V was shortened by 4 bases and J by 3 bases, with 13 bases between the two germline ends. The CDR3 extends over 14 amino acids. From germline, CDR1 is SGHKS and CDR2 YYEKEE (reference sequence). CDR3 protein: CASSNAGTYTEAFF. CDR3 nucleotide sequence: TGTGCCAGCAGCAACGCCGGGACCTACACTGAAGCTTTCTTT.